These T cell receptor beta chains were read from a single sample in a study of CD8 T cells in ankylosing spondylitis. A single record per CDR3 protein comes from TCRdb applying MiXCR to the 5' RACE reads. This table has 300,000 to 350,000 distinct CDR3 sequences, approximately 10% appearing once. Sequenced input: blood, either unsorted or a sorted T cell fraction (not recorded which). The receptors come from a female donor with ankylosing spondylitis or in good health (not recorded which). CDR3s include the opening cysteine and the closing phenylalanine or tryptophan. Each record gives: clone size, V gene, J gene, CDR3 protein. Only part of the rows carry a size: once, few, many, or a class if the clone is expanded.

>few|TRBV7-8|TRBJ2-7
CASRYRDGYSYEQYF
>many|TRBV10-3|TRBJ2-1
CAAHSGTGTYNEQFF
>few|TRBV4-1|TRBJ2-2
CASSHAGQGSGELFF
>many|TRBV28|TRBJ1-1
CASSQSNTEAFF
>many|TRBV5-1|TRBJ2-7
CASSIRQGAYEQYF
>.|TRBV18|TRBJ1-1
CASSPPGRETEAFF
>few|TRBV2|TRBJ2-5
CASQQGIQETQYF
>many|TRBV5-6|TRBJ1-2
CASSLNGGASYGYTF
>many|TRBV7-2|TRBJ2-5
CASRWDRPIRETQYF
>many|TRBV20-1|TRBJ2-7
CSASGVAGVPTYEQYF
>few|TRBV29-1|TRBJ2-6
CSLPPRTARQANVLTF
>.|TRBV5-1|TRBJ2-3
CASRDIAGGLTDTQYF
>few|TRBV20-1|TRBJ1-5
CSARRSRGGSQPQHF
>many|TRBV28|TRBJ2-5
CASSFPLQGLRKETQYF
>few|TRBV7-7|TRBJ2-2
CASSLAGGPQTGELFF
>many|TRBV15|TRBJ2-2
CATSREFQNTGELFF
>many|TRBV28|TRBJ2-1
CASSVPGTIDEQFF
>few|TRBV5-1|TRBJ2-7
CASSLSNEFEQYF
>many|TRBV20-1|TRBJ2-1
CSARDDDPYNEQFF
>many|TRBV5-1|TRBJ2-1
CASSRGPPRSESYNEQFF
>many|TRBV5-1|TRBJ2-3
CASSWGDPRTDTQYF
>.|TRBV11-2|TRBJ2-5
CASSPGVFETQYF
>many|TRBV5-5|TRBJ2-2
CASSLMTGANTGELFF
>.|TRBV21-1|TRBJ2-3
CASSKGTGPLDTQYF
>many|TRBV5-1|TRBJ1-5
CASSAGTGANQPQHF
>.|TRBV7-6|TRBJ1-4
CATSSGGGNEKLFF
>many|TRBV5-1|TRBJ2-7
CASSYSSGGVYEQYF
>few|TRBV27|TRBJ1-5
CASSMDRGNQPQHF
>.|TRBV28|TRBJ1-6
CASTNTGRINSPLHF
>many|TRBV4-1|TRBJ2-5
CASSQEIRYGTQYF
>.|TRBV3-1|TRBJ1-5
CASSHGTTRSNQPQHF
>many|TRBV12-3/TRBV12-4|TRBJ2-2
CARPLYTGELFF
>many|TRBV27|TRBJ2-1
CASGTDLSSYNEQFF
>many|TRBV12-3/TRBV12-4|TRBJ2-3
CASSRTTGSMDTQYF
>.|TRBV5-1|TRBJ2-2
CASSLGPGRNTGELFF
>many|TRBV5-1|TRBJ1-4
CASSFADRVTNEKLFF
>many|TRBV11-2|TRBJ2-2
CASSLDRYTGELFF
>.|TRBV7-9|TRBJ2-7
CASSFGDASHEQYF
>many|TRBV11-1|TRBJ2-7
CASSLEGIPYEQYF
>many|TRBV20-1|TRBJ2-1
CSAIQGLEQFF
>many|TRBV9|TRBJ2-1
CASSGNEQFF
>many|TRBV20-1|TRBJ2-7
CSASTFGTEYYEQYF
>many|TRBV5-1|TRBJ2-1
CASGRTDLITYNEQFF
>many|TRBV12-3/TRBV12-4|TRBJ2-1
CASSQQAGGNNEQFF
>.|TRBV20-1|TRBJ1-5
CSAPGQGTQPQHF
>.|TRBV20-1|TRBJ2-7
CSPDRSGSYEQYF
>many|TRBV4-2|TRBJ2-5
CASSQDLSGEGETQYF
>many|TRBV11-2|TRBJ1-1
CASSSEGTGAEAFF
>many|TRBV6-1|TRBJ1-5
CASRLTGRGAYSNQPQHF